This is a list of T cell receptor beta chains from one sample in a study of blood T cell repertoires in COVID-19. Assay used: immunoSEQ multiplex PCR; TCRdb lists only in-frame clones, some missing. The sample has 150,000 or so clones, about 86% seen once. Sequences were obtained from peripheral blood. The source is an elderly woman with acute or convalescent COVID-19. CDR3s include the opening cysteine and the closing phenylalanine or tryptophan. The D gene is left open where the match is weak. Only part of the rows carry a size: once, few, many, or a class if the clone is expanded.

J: TRBJ2-3
size: .
V: TRBV2
D: TRBD2
CDR3: CASMTSVLGTDTQYF
DNA: TGTGCCAGCATGACTAGCGTGTTAGGCACAGATACGCAGTATTTT

J: TRBJ2-7
size: .
V: TRBV11-1
D: .
CDR3: CASSLAATDYEQYF
DNA: TGTGCCAGCAGCTTAGCGGCGACAGACTACGAGCAGTACTTC

J: TRBJ2-3
size: .
V: TRBV3-1/TRBV3-2
D: .
CDR3: CASSLGGAPEAQYF
DNA: TGTGCCAGCAGCCTGGGGGGGGCCCCTGAGGCGCAGTATTTT

J: TRBJ1-2
size: .
V: TRBV3-1/TRBV3-2
D: .
CDR3: CASSQELMGQATTF
DNA: TGTGCCAGCAGCCAAGAGCTGATGGGGCAGGCTACAACCTTC

J: TRBJ1-2
size: .
V: TRBV18
D: TRBD1
CDR3: CASSTGASYGYTF
DNA: TGTGCCAGCTCTACAGGGGCCTCTTATGGCTACACCTTC

J: TRBJ2-5
size: .
V: TRBV20-1
D: .
CDR3: CSASGGGETQYF
DNA: TGCAGTGCCAGTGGCGGTGGGGAGACCCAGTACTTC

J: TRBJ2-5
size: .
V: TRBV30
D: TRBD1
CDR3: CAWTPGQGAMDQYF
DNA: TGTGCCTGGACTCCGGGACAGGGGGCAATGGACCAGTACTTC

J: TRBJ2-2
size: few
V: TRBV5-8
D: TRBD1
CDR3: CASSSGQGTGELFF
DNA: TGTGCCAGCAGCTCCGGACAGGGAACCGGGGAGCTGTTTTTT

J: TRBJ2-2
size: .
V: TRBV7-2
D: .
CDR3: CASSLAMVVFTGELFF
DNA: TGTGCCAGCAGCTTAGCGATGGTAGTTTTCACCGGGGAGCTGTTTTTT

J: TRBJ1-6
size: .
V: TRBV27
D: .
CDR3: CASSLFYRALGGTGNSPLHF
DNA: TGTGCCAGCAGTTTATTCTACCGTGCCCTGGGAGGGACTGGGAATTCACCCCTCCACTTT

J: TRBJ2-2
size: .
V: TRBV13
D: .
CDR3: CASSLDLRRVSHGELFF
DNA: TGTGCCAGCAGCTTAGATTTAAGGAGGGTTTCGCACGGGGAGCTGTTTTTT

J: TRBJ2-7
size: once
V: TRBV2
D: .
CDR3: CASSARVGYEQYF
DNA: TGTGCCAGCAGTGCACGGGTTGGGTACGAGCAGTACTTC

J: TRBJ1-2
size: .
V: TRBV6-1
D: .
CDR3: CASSEQGYQGYTF
DNA: TGTGCCAGCAGTGAACAGGGTTACCAGGGCTACACCTTC

J: TRBJ2-3
size: .
V: TRBV7-2
D: TRBD2
CDR3: CASSRTGTSGTSSTDTQYF
DNA: TGTGCCAGCAGCAGAACCGGGACTAGCGGGACGTCTAGCACAGATACGCAGTATTTT

J: TRBJ2-2
size: .
V: TRBV24-1
D: TRBD2
CDR3: CATSSTLAGNTGELFF
DNA: TGTGCCACCAGTAGTACTCTAGCGGGGAACACCGGGGAGCTGTTTTTT

J: TRBJ2-7
size: .
V: TRBV3-1/TRBV3-2
D: TRBD1
CDR3: CASSLGQGAYEQYF
DNA: TGTGCCAGCAGTCTCGGACAGGGAGCCTACGAGCAGTACTTC

J: TRBJ2-6
size: .
V: TRBV6-9
D: TRBD2
CDR3: CASSALTSASSGANVLTF
DNA: TGTGCCAGCAGTGCTCTGACTAGCGCCTCATCTGGGGCCAACGTCCTGACTTTC

J: TRBJ2-7
size: .
V: TRBV30
D: .
CDR3: CAWSKTRRVSSYEQYF
DNA: TGTGCCTGGAGTAAAACGCGGAGGGTGTCCTCCTACGAGCAGTACTTC

J: TRBJ1-3
size: .
V: TRBV7-2
D: .
CDR3: CASSPSGASGNTIYF
DNA: TGTGCCAGCAGCCCCAGCGGTGCCTCTGGAAACACCATATATTTT

J: TRBJ1-2
size: few
V: TRBV29-1
D: .
CDR3: CSVENRLDFGYTF
DNA: TGCAGCGTTGAAAATCGACTCGATTTTGGCTACACCTTC

J: TRBJ1-3
size: .
V: TRBV29-1
D: .
CDR3: CSVDPGEGNTIYF
DNA: TGCAGCGTTGACCCGGGGGAAGGAAACACCATATATTTT

J: TRBJ1-5
size: .
V: TRBV19
D: TRBD1
CDR3: CASSKTIVWFPGQGRLTNQPQHF
DNA: TGTGCCAGTAGTAAAACGATCGTTTGGTTTCCGGGACAGGGGCGATTAACCAATCAGCCCCAGCATTTT